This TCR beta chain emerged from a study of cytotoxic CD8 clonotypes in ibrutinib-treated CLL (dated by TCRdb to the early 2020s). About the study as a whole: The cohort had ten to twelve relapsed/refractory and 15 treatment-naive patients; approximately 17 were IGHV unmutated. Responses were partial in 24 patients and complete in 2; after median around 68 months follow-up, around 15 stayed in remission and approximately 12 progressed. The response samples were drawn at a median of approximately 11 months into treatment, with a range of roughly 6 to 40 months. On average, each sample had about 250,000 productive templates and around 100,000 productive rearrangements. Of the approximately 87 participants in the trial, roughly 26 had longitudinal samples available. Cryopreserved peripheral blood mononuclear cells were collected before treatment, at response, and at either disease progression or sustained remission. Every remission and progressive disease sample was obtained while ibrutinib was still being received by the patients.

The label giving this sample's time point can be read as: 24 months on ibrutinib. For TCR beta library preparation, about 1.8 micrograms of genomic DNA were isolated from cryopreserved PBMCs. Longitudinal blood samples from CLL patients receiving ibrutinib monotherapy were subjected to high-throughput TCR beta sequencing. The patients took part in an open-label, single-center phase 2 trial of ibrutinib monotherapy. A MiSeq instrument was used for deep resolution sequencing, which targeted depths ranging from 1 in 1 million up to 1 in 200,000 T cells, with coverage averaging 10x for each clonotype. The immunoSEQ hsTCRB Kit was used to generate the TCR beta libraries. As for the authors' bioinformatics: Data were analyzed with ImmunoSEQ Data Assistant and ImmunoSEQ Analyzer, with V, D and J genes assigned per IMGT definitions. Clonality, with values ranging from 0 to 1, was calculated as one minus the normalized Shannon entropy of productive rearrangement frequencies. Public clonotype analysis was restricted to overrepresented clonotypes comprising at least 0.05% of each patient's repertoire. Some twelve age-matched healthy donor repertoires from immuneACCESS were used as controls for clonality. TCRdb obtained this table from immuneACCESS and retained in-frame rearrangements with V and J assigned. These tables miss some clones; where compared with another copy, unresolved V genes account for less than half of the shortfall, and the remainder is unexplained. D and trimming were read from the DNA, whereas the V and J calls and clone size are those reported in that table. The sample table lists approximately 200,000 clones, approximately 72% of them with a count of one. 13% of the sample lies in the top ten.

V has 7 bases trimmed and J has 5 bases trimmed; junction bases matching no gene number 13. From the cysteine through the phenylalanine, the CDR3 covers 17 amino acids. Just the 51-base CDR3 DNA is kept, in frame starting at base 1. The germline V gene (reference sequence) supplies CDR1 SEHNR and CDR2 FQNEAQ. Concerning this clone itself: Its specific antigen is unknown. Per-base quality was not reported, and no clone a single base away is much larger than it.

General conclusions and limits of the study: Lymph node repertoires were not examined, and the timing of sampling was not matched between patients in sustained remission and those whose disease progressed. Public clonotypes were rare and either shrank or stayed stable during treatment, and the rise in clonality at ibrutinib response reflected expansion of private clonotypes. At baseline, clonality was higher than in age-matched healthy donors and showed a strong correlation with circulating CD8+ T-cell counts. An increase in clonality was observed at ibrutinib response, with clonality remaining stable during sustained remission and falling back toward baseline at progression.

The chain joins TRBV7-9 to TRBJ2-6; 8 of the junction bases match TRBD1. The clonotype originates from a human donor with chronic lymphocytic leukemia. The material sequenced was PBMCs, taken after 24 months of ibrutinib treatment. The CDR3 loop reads CASTPTGVGLRANVLTF. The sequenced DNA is TGTGCCAGCACCCCGACAGGGGTGGGGCTGAGGGCCAACGTCCTGACTTTC.